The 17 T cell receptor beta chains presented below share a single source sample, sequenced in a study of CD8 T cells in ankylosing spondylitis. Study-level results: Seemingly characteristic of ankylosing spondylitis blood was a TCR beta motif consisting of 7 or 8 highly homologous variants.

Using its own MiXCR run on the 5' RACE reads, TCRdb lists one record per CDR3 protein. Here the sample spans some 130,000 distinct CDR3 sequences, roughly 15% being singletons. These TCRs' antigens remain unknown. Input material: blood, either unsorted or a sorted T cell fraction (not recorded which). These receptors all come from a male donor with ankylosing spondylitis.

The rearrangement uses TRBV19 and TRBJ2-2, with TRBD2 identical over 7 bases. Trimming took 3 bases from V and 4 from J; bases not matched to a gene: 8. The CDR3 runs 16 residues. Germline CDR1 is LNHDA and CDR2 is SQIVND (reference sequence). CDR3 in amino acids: CASSIRSGMPTGELFF. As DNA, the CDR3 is TGTGCCAGTAGTATTCGGAGCGGGATGCCCACCGGGGAGCTGTTTTTT.

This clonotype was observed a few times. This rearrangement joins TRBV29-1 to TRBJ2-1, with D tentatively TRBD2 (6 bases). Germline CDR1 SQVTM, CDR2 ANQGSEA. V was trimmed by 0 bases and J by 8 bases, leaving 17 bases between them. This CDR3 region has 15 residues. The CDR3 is CSVEDGGRGAYEQFF. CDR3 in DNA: TGCAGCGTTGAAGATGGCGGACGCGGGGCGTATGAGCAGTTCTTC.

As DNA, the CDR3 is TGTGCCAGCAGCCCCACACCACCCGGGACTAGCGGTCTTATAGCCTCAAATGAGCAGTTCTTC. It translates to CASSPTPPGTSGLIASNEQFF. The J gene is TRBJ2-1, the V gene TRBV11-2; 11 positions match TRBD2. The germline V gene has CDR1 SGHAT and CDR2 FQNNGV. Germline trimming cut 5 bases from V and 7 bases from J; bases unmatched to any gene: 25. The CDR3 has 21 amino acids.

The CDR3 loop reads CSASPRTQYF. CDR3 coding DNA: TGCAGTGCTAGCCCGAGAACGCAGTATTTT. V is TRBV20-1 and J is TRBJ2-3; D remains ambiguous. This CDR3 is built from 10 residues. Trimming cost V 3 bases and J 9 bases, with 7 bases left between them. Per the germline V gene, CDR1 is DFQATT and CDR2 is SNEGSKA (reference sequence).

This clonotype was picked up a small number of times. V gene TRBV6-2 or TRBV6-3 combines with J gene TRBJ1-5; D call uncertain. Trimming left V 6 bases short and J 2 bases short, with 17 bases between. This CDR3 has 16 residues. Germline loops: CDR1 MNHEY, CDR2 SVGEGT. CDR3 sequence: CASSPQNFGRNQPQHF. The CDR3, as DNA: TGTGCCAGCAGCCCCCAGAATTTCGGACGCAATCAGCCCCAGCATTTT.

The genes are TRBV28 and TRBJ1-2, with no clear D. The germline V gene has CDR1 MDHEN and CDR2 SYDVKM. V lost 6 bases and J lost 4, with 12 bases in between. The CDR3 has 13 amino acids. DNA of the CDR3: TGTGCCAGCAGCCCGGGAGGGAGCTATGGCTACACCTTC. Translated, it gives CASSPGGSYGYTF.

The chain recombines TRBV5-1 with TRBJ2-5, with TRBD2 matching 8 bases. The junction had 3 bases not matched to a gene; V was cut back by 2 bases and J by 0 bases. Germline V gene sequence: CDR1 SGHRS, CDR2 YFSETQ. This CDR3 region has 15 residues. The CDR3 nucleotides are TGCGCCAGCAGCTTAATAGCGGGACACCAAGAGACCCAGTACTTC. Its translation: CASSLIAGHQETQYF.

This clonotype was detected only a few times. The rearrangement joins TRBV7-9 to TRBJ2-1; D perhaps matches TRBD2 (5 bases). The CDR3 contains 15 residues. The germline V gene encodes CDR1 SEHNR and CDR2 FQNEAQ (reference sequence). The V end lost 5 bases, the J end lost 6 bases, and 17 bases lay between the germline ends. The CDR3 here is CASSNTKSGVNEQFF. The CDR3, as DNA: TGTGCCAGCAGCAACACCAAATCCGGGGTCAATGAGCAGTTCTTC.

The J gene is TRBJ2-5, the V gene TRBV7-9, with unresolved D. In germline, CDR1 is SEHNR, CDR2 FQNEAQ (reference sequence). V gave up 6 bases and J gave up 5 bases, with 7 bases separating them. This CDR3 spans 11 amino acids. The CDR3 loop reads CASRWGETQYF. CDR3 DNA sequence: TGTGCCAGCAGGTGGGGTGAGACCCAGTACTTC.

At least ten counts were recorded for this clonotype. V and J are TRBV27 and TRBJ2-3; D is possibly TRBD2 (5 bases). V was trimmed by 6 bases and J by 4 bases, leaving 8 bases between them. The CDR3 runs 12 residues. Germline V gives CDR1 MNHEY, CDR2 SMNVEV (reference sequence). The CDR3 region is CASSGDADTQYF. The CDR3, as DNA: TGTGCCAGCAGCGGGGATGCAGATACGCAGTATTTT.

CDR3 amino acids: CASSLYPSGVNNEQFF. CDR3 coding DNA: TGTGCCAGCAGTTTATACCCTAGCGGGGTAAACAATGAGCAGTTCTTC. The chain is built from TRBV27 and TRBJ2-1, with 9 bases aligning to TRBD2. Germline V lookup: CDR1 MNHEY, CDR2 SMNVEV (reference sequence). J was trimmed by 5 bases and V by 1 base; bases with no gene match: 6. The length of the CDR3 is 16 residues.

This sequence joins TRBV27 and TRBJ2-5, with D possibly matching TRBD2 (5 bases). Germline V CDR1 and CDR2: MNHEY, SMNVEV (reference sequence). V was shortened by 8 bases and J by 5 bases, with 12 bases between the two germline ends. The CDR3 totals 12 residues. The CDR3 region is CASAGGEETQYF. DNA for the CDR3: TGTGCCAGCGCGGGTGGGGAGGAGACCCAGTACTTC.

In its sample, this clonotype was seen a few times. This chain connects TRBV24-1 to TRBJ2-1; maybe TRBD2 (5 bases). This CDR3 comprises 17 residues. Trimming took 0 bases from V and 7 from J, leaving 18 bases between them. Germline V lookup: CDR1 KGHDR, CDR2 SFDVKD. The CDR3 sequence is CATSDLRSGSGRNEQFF. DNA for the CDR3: TGTGCCACCAGTGATTTGCGGAGCGGTTCAGGACGGAATGAGCAGTTCTTC.

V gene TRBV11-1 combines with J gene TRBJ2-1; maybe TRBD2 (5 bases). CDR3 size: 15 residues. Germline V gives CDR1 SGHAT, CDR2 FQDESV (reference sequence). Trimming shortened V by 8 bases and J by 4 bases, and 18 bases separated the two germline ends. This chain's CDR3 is CASLTEEPAYNEQFF. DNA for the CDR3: TGTGCCAGCCTAACGGAGGAACCAGCTTACAATGAGCAGTTCTTC.

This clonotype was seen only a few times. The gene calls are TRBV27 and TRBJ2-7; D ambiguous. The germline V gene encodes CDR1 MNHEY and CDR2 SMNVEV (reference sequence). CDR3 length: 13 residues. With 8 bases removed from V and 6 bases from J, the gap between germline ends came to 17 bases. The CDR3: CASSVGQSREQYF. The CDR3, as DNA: TGTGCCAGCTCCGTAGGCCAGAGCCGCGAGCAGTACTTC.

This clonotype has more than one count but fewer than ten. The CDR3 DNA sequence: TGTGCCTGGAGTGTACAAGGTCAGCCCCAGCATTTT. It encodes CAWSVQGQPQHF. The rearrangement joins TRBV30 to TRBJ1-5; D call uncertain. Germline lookup yields CDR1 GTSNPN and CDR2 SVGIG (reference sequence). The CDR3 contains 12 residues. V lost 0 bases and J 6 bases, leaving 6 bases between the germline ends.

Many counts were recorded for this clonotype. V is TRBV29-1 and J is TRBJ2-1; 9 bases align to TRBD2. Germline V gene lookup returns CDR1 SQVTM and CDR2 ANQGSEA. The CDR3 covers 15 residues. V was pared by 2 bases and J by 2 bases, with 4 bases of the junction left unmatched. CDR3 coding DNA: TGCAGCGTTGAACTAGCGGGACTTCCCTACAATGAGCAGTTCTTC. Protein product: CSVELAGLPYNEQFF.